The clone carrying this T cell receptor (beta chain) has a handful of counts. Its antigen is still unknown. The source of the sample is a study of T-cell memory formation after mild COVID-19. General observations from the study: The pre-infection memory compartment contained some responding clones, suggesting cross-reactive memory joined. For contracting clones, CD4+ ones sat mainly in CM and EM, CD8+ in EMRA.

The V and J ends lost 5 bases and 3 bases, in that order; junction bases with no gene match: 7. From germline, CDR1 is SGHAT and CDR2 FQNNGV. This CDR3 is built from 15 residues. After 5'RACE with constant-segment primers, TCR alpha and TCR beta cDNA libraries carrying sample barcodes and UMIs were obtained. TCRdb processed the 5' RACE reads anew with MiXCR; each CDR3 protein has one entry. Among about 280,000 distinct CDR3 sequences, around 8% were seen once, and the ten largest hold around a fifth. Sequencing input: PBMCs or a T cell subset sorted from them (not recorded which). The sequence was obtained from a man aged 18 to 29 who had mild COVID-19 (a few samples of this study predate the infection). Cell type and time point are not known. V usage is TRBV11-2 and J usage is TRBJ2-7, with 10 bases aligning to TRBD2. CDR3 loop: CASSRGTSGDYEQYV. The CDR3 DNA sequence: TGTGCCAGCAGCCGCGGTACTAGCGGGGACTACGAGCAGTACGTC.